The 26 T cell receptor beta chains in this list originate from one sample, sequenced in a study of blood T cell repertoires in COVID-19. Some clones are missing from TCRdb's copy, which holds only in-frame ones; the method was immunoSEQ multiplex PCR. The sample lists about 160,000 clones, 92% occurring once. Material for sequencing was peripheral blood. Every receptor here comes from a man aged 25-40 years with COVID-19, enrolled during active disease.

The gene calls are TRBV27 and TRBJ2-3; no clear D gene. Germline lookup yields CDR1 MNHEY and CDR2 SMNVEV (reference sequence). Trimming stripped 2 bases from V and 3 bases from J, with 6 bases between. This CDR3 contains 13 residues. CDR3 coding DNA: TGTGCCAGCAGTTTAGGTAGAACAGATACGCAGTATTTT. This translates into CASSLGRTDTQYF.

The chain recombines TRBV9 with TRBJ1-1; a possible D gene is TRBD1 (6 bases). The CDR3 spans 15 residues. The V end lost 3 bases, the J end lost 2 bases, and 14 bases lay between the germline ends. Germline CDR1 and CDR2: SGDLS and YYNGEE. The CDR3 nucleotides are TGTGCCAGCAGCGCACAGGGAGGGGCCAACACTGAAGCTTTCTTT. It yields the protein CASSAQGGANTEAFF.

CDR3 loop: CAIRQGVPDTQYF. DNA of the CDR3: TGTGCCATCAGACAGGGAGTTCCAGATACGCAGTATTTT. This chain links TRBV10-3 with TRBJ2-3, with D possibly TRBD1 on 6 matching bases. Trimming removed 6 bases from V and 4 bases from J, with 11 bases in between. This CDR3 is 13 amino acids long. The germline V gene encodes CDR1 ENHRY and CDR2 SYGVKD.

This clone has only one observation. J is TRBJ1-2 and V is TRBV5-6; D is unclear. Per germline, CDR1 SGHDT and CDR2 YYEEEE. With 2 bases removed from V and 4 bases from J, the gap between germline ends came to 15 bases. This CDR3 is 15 amino acids long. The CDR3 DNA reads as TGTGCCAGCAGCTTCCTTATGAAGGAGGGCTATGGCTACACCTTC. It encodes CASSFLMKEGYGYTF.

This clone is a singleton in its sample. The rearrangement links TRBV27 to TRBJ1-5; tentatively, D is TRBD1 (5 bases). Trimming stripped 0 bases from V and 9 bases from J, with 12 bases between. CDR3 length: 14 residues. Germline-derived CDR1 and CDR2 are MNHEY and SMNVEV (reference sequence). CDR3 nucleotide sequence: TGTGCCAGCAGTTTATCAGGGGTCTCAGGGCCCCAGCATTTT. This codes for CASSLSGVSGPQHF.

The V gene is TRBV19, the J gene TRBJ2-1; 12 positions match TRBD2. This CDR3 has 15 residues. Germline loops: CDR1 LNHDA, CDR2 SQIVND (reference sequence). V gave up 5 bases and J gave up 7 bases; unmatched junction bases: 6. CDR3 amino acids: CASSQLAGGWNEQFF. The CDR3 DNA follows: TGTGCCAGTAGTCAACTAGCGGGGGGTTGGAATGAGCAGTTCTTC.

V and J are TRBV7-2 and TRBJ2-5; D possibly corresponds to TRBD2 (5 bases). The CDR3 is 14 residues long. The V gene lost 1 base and the J gene lost 9 bases, with 15 bases spanning the gap. Looked up from germline, CDR1 is SGHTA and CDR2 is FQGNSA. The CDR3 DNA reads TGTGCCAGCAGCTTAGGCCAGCCCGGGGTGGCCCAGTACTTC. It translates to CASSLGQPGVAQYF. Drawing the rest from reference TRBV7-2 and TRBJ2-5, the complete variable domain is GAGVSQSPSNKVTEKGKDVELRCDPISGHTALYWYRQSLGQGLEFLIYFQGNSAPDKSGLPSDRFSAERTGGSVSTLTIQRTQQEDSAVYLCASSLGQPGVAQYFGPGTRLLVL.

The CDR3: CASRTPGASNEKLFF. The CDR3 DNA reads TGTGCCAGTAGGACACCGGGAGCCTCCAATGAAAAACTGTTTTTT. The chain is built from TRBV19 and TRBJ1-4; D is unresolved. The CDR3 consists of 15 residues. Per the germline V gene, CDR1 is LNHDA and CDR2 is SQIVND (reference sequence). V shed 6 bases and J shed 5 bases, with 16 bases lying between them.

The rearrangement uses TRBV28 and TRBJ1-1, with D tentatively TRBD1 (5 bases). V lost 3 bases and J 3 bases, leaving 14 bases between the germline ends. CDR3 size: 15 residues. Germline CDR1 and CDR2: MDHEN and SYDVKM. CDR3 amino acids: CASSLVEAGHTEAFF. The CDR3 DNA sequence: TGTGCCAGCAGTTTGGTCGAGGCAGGGCACACTGAAGCTTTCTTT.

This CDR3 reads CASSPLSGISYNEQFF. For the CDR3, the DNA is TGTGCCAGCAGCCCGTTGAGCGGGATATCCTACAATGAGCAGTTCTTC. This chain uses TRBV7-9 with TRBJ2-1; the match to TRBD2 covers 7 bases. Germline V gene lookup returns CDR1 SEHNR and CDR2 FQNEAQ (reference sequence). The ends lost 5 bases at V and 1 base at J; junction bases unmatched: 8. The CDR3 has 16 amino acids.

This clone was seen only a few times. The rearrangement uses TRBV28 and TRBJ2-1; 8 bases are a match to TRBD2. The V gene end was trimmed by 5 bases and the J gene end by 2 bases; junction bases not matched to a gene: 5. Germline loops: CDR1 MDHEN, CDR2 SYDVKM. The CDR3 has 15 amino acids. The CDR3 bases are TGTGCCAGCAGTCTGGGACTAGACACCTACAATGAGCAGTTCTTC. Protein sequence: CASSLGLDTYNEQFF.

The V gene is TRBV24-1, the J gene TRBJ2-3, with 7 bases fitting TRBD1. Germline V gives CDR1 KGHDR, CDR2 SFDVKD. Losses at the gene ends were 2 bases for V and 1 base for J; bases not matched to a gene: 8. CDR3 length: 17 amino acids. CDR3 coding DNA: TGTGCCACCAGTGATTCTCCGACAGGGATGGGCACAGATACGCAGTATTTT. The encoded protein is CATSDSPTGMGTDTQYF.

This clone was seen once. This sequence joins TRBV11-3 and TRBJ2-3; 9 bases match TRBD1. This CDR3 region has 16 residues. V shed 4 bases, J shed 3 bases, and the junction held 8 bases outside the gene matches. Germline V gene data show CDR1 as SGHNT and CDR2 as YENEEA. CDR3 sequence (DNA): TGTGCCAGCAGCTCTGTTCCGGGACAGGGAACAGATACGCAGTATTTT. Amino acids: CASSSVPGQGTDTQYF.

J is TRBJ1-4 and V is TRBV6-5; 8 bases fit TRBD1. Trimming removed 8 bases from V and 6 bases from J; junction bases left unmatched: 5. This CDR3 contains 13 residues. Germline V CDR1 and CDR2: MNHEY, SVGAGI. CDR3 DNA sequence: TGTGCCAGCCAAACAGGGGGGGATGAAAAACTGTTTTTT. Translating it yields CASQTGGDEKLFF.

The V gene is TRBV10-3, the J gene TRBJ1-1; possible D gene TRBD1, 5 bases. V was trimmed by 4 bases and J by 1 base, leaving 7 bases between them. The CDR3 totals 13 residues. Germline lookup yields CDR1 ENHRY and CDR2 SYGVKD. In nucleotides, the CDR3 is TGTGCCATCAGTGGGACACCGAACACTGAAGCTTTCTTT. The encoded protein is CAISGTPNTEAFF.

The V and J genes are TRBV9 and TRBJ2-3; 9 bases agree with TRBD1. The CDR3 length is 18 residues. CDR1 SGDLS and CDR2 YYNGEE come from the germline V gene. V trimming: 0 bases; J trimming: 3 bases; junction bases outside the gene matches: 11. CDR3 region: CASSVGGTGTFGTDTQYF. The CDR3 nucleotides are TGTGCCAGCAGCGTAGGCGGGACAGGGACCTTTGGGACAGATACGCAGTATTTT.

The V call is TRBV27, the J call TRBJ1-1, with D unclear. V shed 4 bases and J shed 1 base, with 10 bases lying between them. Germline CDR1 and CDR2: MNHEY and SMNVEV (reference sequence). This CDR3 region has 14 residues. CDR3: CASSSPAGNTEAFF. The CDR3 DNA is TGTGCCAGCAGTTCCCCGGCGGGGAACACTGAAGCTTTCTTT.

The chain joins TRBV3-1 (or the pseudogene TRBV3-2) to TRBJ2-1, with TRBD2 as a possible D gene (7 bases). The V and J ends lost 6 bases and 4 bases respectively, with 22 bases between them. Germline values: CDR1 LGHDT, CDR2 YNNKEL (reference sequence). The CDR3 loop spans 17 amino acids. The DNA of the CDR3 is TGTGCCAGCAGGCCAGGACTAGACAGGTCCGGATACAATGAGCAGTTCTTC. It specifies CASRPGLDRSGYNEQFF.

V gene TRBV9 combines with J gene TRBJ1-1, with 7 bases fitting TRBD1. This CDR3 spans 13 amino acids. The germline CDR1 and CDR2 sequences are SGDLS and YYNGEE. J lost 6 bases, V lost 3 bases, and 5 bases had no gene match. The CDR3 nucleotides read TGTGCCAGCAGCGCGACAGGGATGGCTGAAGCTTTCTTT. This sequence encodes CASSATGMAEAFF.

The V and J genes are TRBV7-6 and TRBJ2-1; 12 nucleotides match TRBD2. Germline CDR1 is SGHVS and CDR2 is FNYEAQ. With V trimmed by 4 bases and J by 0 bases, 13 bases remained unmatched. CDR3 length: 20 residues. The CDR3 coding sequence is TGTGCCAGCAGCTCAAGGGACGGGACTAGCGGGCTTCGCTCCTACAATGAGCAGTTCTTC. It translates to CASSSRDGTSGLRSYNEQFF.

The chain uses TRBV19 and TRBJ2-1; 8 bases are shared with TRBD1. The V gene's germline CDR1 is LNHDA and CDR2 SQIVND (reference sequence). The V gene end was trimmed by 5 bases and the J gene end by 16 bases; junction bases not matched to a gene: 13. This CDR3 region has 13 residues. CDR3 protein: CASSAPLGTGCFF. The CDR3 region has the DNA TGTGCCAGTAGTGCCCCCCTCGGGACAGGATGTTTCTTC. The full variable domain, in which reference TRBV19 and TRBJ2-1 provide the parts outside the CDR3, is DGGITQSPKYLFRKEGQNVTLSCEQNLNHDAMYWYRQDPGQGLRLIYYSQIVNDFQKGDIAEGYSVSREKKESFPLTVTSAQKNPTAFYLCASSAPLGTGCFFGPGTRLTVL.

The chain carries TRBV11-3 and TRBJ2-3, with 13 nucleotides matching TRBD2. Trimming removed 6 bases from V and 5 bases from J; junction bases left unmatched: 8. This CDR3 has 16 amino acids. Germline assignment: CDR1 SGHNT and CDR2 YENEEA. The CDR3 coding sequence is TGTGCCAGCAGTCCTGGGACTAGCGGGACTCTAGATACGCAGTATTTT. It encodes CASSPGTSGTLDTQYF.

The chain recombines TRBV12-3 or TRBV12-4 with TRBJ2-1, with D hard to call. Trimming took 3 bases from V and 10 from J, leaving 10 bases between them. The CDR3 extends over 12 amino acids. CDR3 region: CASSLQAYEQFF. CDR3 nucleotide sequence: TGTGCCAGCAGTTTGCAGGCGTACGAGCAGTTCTTC.

The chain recombines TRBV6-5 with TRBJ1-5, with a tentative D call TRBD1 (6 bases). CDR3 length equals 14 residues. Germline lookup yields CDR1 MNHEY and CDR2 SVGAGI. V lost 6 bases and J lost 3, with 12 bases in between. This CDR3 is CASSLQGPNQPQHF. The CDR3 bases are TGTGCCAGCAGCCTACAGGGACCCAATCAGCCCCAGCATTTT.

Details on this clone: This sample also contains other DNA sequences that code for the same CDR3. The chain combines TRBV5-1 with TRBJ1-5; D may be TRBD1 (5 bases). Germline CDR1 and CDR2: SGHRS and YFSETQ. The CDR3 loop spans 15 amino acids. Trimming cost V 0 bases and J 4 bases, with 11 bases left between them. In DNA form, the CDR3 reads TGCGCCAGCAGCTTGGAAGGGGCTGGTAATCAGCCCCAGCATTTT. Translated: CASSLEGAGNQPQHF. The full variable domain, with the rest looked up from reference TRBV5-1 and TRBJ1-5, is KAGVTQTPRYLIKTRGQQVTLSCSPISGHRSVSWYQQTPGQGLQFLFEYFSETQRNKGNFPGRFSGRQFSNSRSEMNVSTLELGDSALYLCASSLEGAGNQPQHFGDGTRLSIL.

The chain recombines TRBV5-1 with TRBJ2-5; no firm D call. CDR3 length: 12 amino acids. Deletions cut 5 bases from V and 2 bases from J, with 7 bases between. Germline lookup yields CDR1 SGHRS and CDR2 YFSETQ. This chain's CDR3 is CASRYSQETQYF. In nucleotides, the CDR3 is TGCGCCAGCAGATACTCACAAGAGACCCAGTACTTC.